This paragraph reports one T cell receptor beta chain. These data originate in a study of blood T cell repertoires in COVID-19. The length of the CDR3 is 13 residues. V shed 5 bases, J shed 6 bases, and the junction held 7 bases outside the gene matches. Germline loops: CDR1 ENHRY, CDR2 SYGVKD. The method was immunoSEQ multiplex PCR; TCRdb's version includes in-frame clones alone and lacks a portion of them. The table has around 71,000 clones, roughly 80% seen once; the top ten hold 28%. The chain combines TRBV10-3 with TRBJ2-7; 7 bases map to TRBD2. The receptor comes from a man aged 65 to 79 with acute or convalescent COVID-19. Sequences were obtained from peripheral blood. The CDR3 spells CAISHGGGVEQYF. CDR3 in DNA: TGTGCCATCAGTCACGGGGGAGGGGTCGAGCAGTACTTC.